This T cell receptor (beta chain) was retrieved from a study of OX40 agonist ivuxolimab in advanced cancers. The CDR3 is 14 residues long. The germline V and J ends were trimmed by 0 bases and 2 bases, with 7 bases remaining between them. Germline V CDR1 and CDR2: KGHSY, FQNENV. The repertoire was sequenced with immunoSEQ multiplex PCR; TCRdb's copy has only in-frame clones and lacks some. This sample carries about 80,000 clones, roughly 87% of them seen once, and the ten largest clones take about 0.2%. The source material was CD4+ or CD8+ T cells sorted from blood, sampled in a trial of the OX40 agonist ivuxolimab. The rearrangement uses TRBV16 and TRBJ1-2; unclear D gene. The receptor's source is an adult with an advanced solid tumor such as melanoma, head and neck, liver or kidney cancer. CDR3 sequence: CASSQSLRNYGYTF. The CDR3 DNA follows: TGTGCCAGCAGCCAATCGCTGAGAAACTATGGCTACACCTTC.